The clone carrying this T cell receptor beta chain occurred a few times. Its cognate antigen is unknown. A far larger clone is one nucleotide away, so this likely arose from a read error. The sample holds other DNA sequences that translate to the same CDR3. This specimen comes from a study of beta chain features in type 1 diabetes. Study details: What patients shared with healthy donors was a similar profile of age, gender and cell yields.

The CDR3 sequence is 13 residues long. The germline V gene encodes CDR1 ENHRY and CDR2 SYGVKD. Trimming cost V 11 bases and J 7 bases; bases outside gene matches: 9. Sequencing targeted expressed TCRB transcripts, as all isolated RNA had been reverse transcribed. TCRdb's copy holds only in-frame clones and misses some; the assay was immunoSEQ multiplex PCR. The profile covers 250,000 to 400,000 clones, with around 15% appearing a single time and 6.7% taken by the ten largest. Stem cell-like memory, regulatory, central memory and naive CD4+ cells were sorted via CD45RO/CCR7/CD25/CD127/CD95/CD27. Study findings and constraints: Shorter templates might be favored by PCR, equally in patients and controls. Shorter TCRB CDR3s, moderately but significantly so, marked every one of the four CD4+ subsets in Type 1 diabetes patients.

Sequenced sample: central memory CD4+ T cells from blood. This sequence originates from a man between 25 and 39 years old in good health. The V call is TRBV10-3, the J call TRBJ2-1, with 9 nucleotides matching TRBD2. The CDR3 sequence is CASLAGERNEQFF. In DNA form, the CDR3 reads TGTGCCTCCTTAGCGGGAGAGAGAAATGAGCAGTTCTTC.